Below are 12 T cell receptor beta chains sequenced from a single sample in a study of Graves' ophthalmopathy and Graves' hyperthyroidism. RNA transcripts yielded amplified TCR beta CDR3 regions. RT-PCR was first run with HTBI primers, then multiplex PCR in a second round. Via MiXCR, TCRdb re-called the multiplex PCR reads, giving one row per CDR3 protein. This sample carries approximately 1.2 million distinct CDR3 sequences, roughly two fifths of them seen once, and the ten largest clones take over 8.5%. Sequencing was performed on peripheral blood or thyroid tissue (not recorded which). The source is an adult man with Graves' hyperthyroidism.

This clonotype was recorded a few times. The genes are TRBV7-3 and TRBJ1-4; 9 positions agree with TRBD1. This CDR3 has 16 amino acids. The trim removed 2 bases at V and 15 bases at J, leaving 16 bases unmatched. Germline lookup yields CDR1 SGHTA and CDR2 FQGTGA. The CDR3 loop is CASSLLGQGSENLVFF. The CDR3 region has the DNA TGTGCCAGCAGCTTACTGGGACAGGGATCAGAAAATTTGGTGTTTTTT. The full variable domain, its missing parts supplied by reference TRBV7-3 and TRBJ1-4, is GAGVSQTPSNKVTEKGKYVELRCDPISGHTALYWYRQSLGQGPEFLIYFQGTGAADDSGLPNDRFFAVRPEGSVSTLKIQRTERGDSAVYLCASSLLGQGSENLVFFGSGTQLSVL.

This clonotype was found many times. The chain recombines TRBV7-9 with TRBJ1-3; D not resolved. Trimming pared 1 base from V and 0 bases from J, leaving 7 bases between. There are 15 residues in the CDR3. Germline lookup yields CDR1 SEHNR and CDR2 FQNEAQ (reference sequence). The chain's CDR3 is CASSLGTISGNTIYF. The CDR3 DNA is TGTGCCAGCAGCTTAGGGACCATCTCTGGAAACACCATATATTTT.

On this clonotype itself: A read error is possible here, since a much larger clone lies one base away. V is TRBV9 and J is TRBJ1-2; no definite D call. Germline V gives CDR1 SGDLS, CDR2 YYNGEE. There are 15 residues in the CDR3. The DNA for the CDR3 is TGTGCCAGCGGCGTAGACGGAGAAGCTAACTATGGCTACACCTTC. It yields the protein CASGVDGEANYGYTF.

The V and J genes are TRBV12-3 or TRBV12-4 and TRBJ2-7; no clear D. The CDR3 consists of 16 residues. The germline V and J ends were trimmed by 4 bases and 2 bases, with 18 bases remaining between them. This CDR3 is CASSYSRRMRTYEQYF. DNA for the CDR3: TGTGCCAGCAGTTACTCGAGGCGCATGAGGACCTACGAGCAGTACTTC.

This clonotype was seen ten or more times. The chain uses TRBV7-2 and TRBJ2-6, with 7 positions matching TRBD1. There are 15 residues in the CDR3. Per germline, CDR1 SGHTA and CDR2 FQGNSA. V lost 4 bases and J lost 2; bases outside the gene matches: 2. CDR3 in DNA: TGTGCCAGCAGCTCTACAGGGGCTGGGGCCAACGTCCTGACTTTC. Its protein is CASSSTGAGANVLTF.

The chain has TRBV10-2 and TRBJ1-3; D gene ambiguous. CDR1 and CDR2 (germline): WSHSY, SAAADI. The V end was cut by 8 bases, the J end by 0 bases, with 11 bases between. The CDR3 totals 14 residues. The CDR3 is CASQRSISGNTIYF. The CDR3 DNA follows: TGCGCCAGCCAGCGGAGCATCTCTGGAAACACCATATATTTT.

The rearrangement links TRBV12-3 or TRBV12-4 to TRBJ2-7; 12 bases align to TRBD1. The trim removed 5 bases at V and 3 bases at J, leaving 11 bases unmatched. This CDR3 contains 17 residues. The CDR3 nucleotides are TGTGCCAGCAGTCTCCGGGACAGGGGGCCTAGCGGCTACGAGCAGTACTTC. Encoded protein: CASSLRDRGPSGYEQYF.

The gene calls are TRBV29-1 and TRBJ2-5; the match to TRBD1 covers 9 bases. Germline CDR1 SQVTM, CDR2 ANQGSEA. The CDR3 contains 13 residues. The CDR3: CTGTGLEVETQYF. The CDR3 nucleotides read TGCACCGGGACAGGGCTGGAGGTAGAGACCCAGTACTTC.

This CDR3 is CAISEGQVATKTVPGYGYTF. In DNA form, the CDR3 reads TGTGCCATCAGTGAAGGACAGGTGGCCACCAAGACAGTCCCTGGCTATGGCTACACCTTC. The rearrangement uses TRBV10-3 and TRBJ1-2, with TRBD1 identical over 7 bases. V gave up 3 bases and J gave up 4 bases; unmatched junction bases: 23. There are 20 residues in the CDR3. Germline V gene lookup returns CDR1 ENHRY and CDR2 SYGVKD.

To note about this clonotype: This may be a read error: a much more frequent sequence differs by one nucleotide. The V call is TRBV5-1, the J call TRBJ2-7; 8 positions match TRBD2. This CDR3 is 16 amino acids long. CDR1 and CDR2 from the germline V gene are SGHRS and YFSETQ. The CDR3 DNA reads as TGTGTCAGCAGCTCGCTCACTAGCGGACTGACCTACGAGCAGTACTTC. This sequence encodes CVSSSLTSGLTYEQYF.

This clonotype is a singleton in its sample. An end of the junction differs from the germline gene, which may be a read error. The J gene is TRBJ1-1, the V gene TRBV2; D ambiguous. The CDR3 is 14 residues long. Germline V gene lookup returns CDR1 SNHLY and CDR2 FYNNEI. The CDR3 here is CANSEVLRNTEAFF. CDR3 in DNA: TGTGCCAACAGTGAAGTTTTACGGAACACTGAAGCTTTCTTT.

Many counts were recorded for this clonotype. The chain employs TRBV19 and TRBJ1-3; D may be TRBD1 (5 bases). V lost 1 base and J lost 2, with 6 bases in between. CDR3 length: 14 amino acids. Germline V gives CDR1 LNHDA, CDR2 SQIVND (reference sequence). The CDR3 sequence is CASSIGQTGNTIYF. Written as DNA, the CDR3 is TGTGCCAGTAGTATAGGACAGACTGGAAACACCATATATTTT.